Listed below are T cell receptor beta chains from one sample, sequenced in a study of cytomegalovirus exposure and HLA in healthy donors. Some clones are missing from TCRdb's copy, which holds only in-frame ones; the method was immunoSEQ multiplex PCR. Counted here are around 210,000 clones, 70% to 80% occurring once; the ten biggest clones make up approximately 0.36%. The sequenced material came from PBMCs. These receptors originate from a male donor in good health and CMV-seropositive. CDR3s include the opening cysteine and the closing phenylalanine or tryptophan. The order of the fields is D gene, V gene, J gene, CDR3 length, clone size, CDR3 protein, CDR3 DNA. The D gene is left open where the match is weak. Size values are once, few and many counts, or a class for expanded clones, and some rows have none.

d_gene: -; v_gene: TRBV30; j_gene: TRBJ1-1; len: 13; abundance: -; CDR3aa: CAWERGGNTEAFF; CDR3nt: TGTGCCTGGGAGAGGGGGGGAAACACTGAAGCTTTCTTT
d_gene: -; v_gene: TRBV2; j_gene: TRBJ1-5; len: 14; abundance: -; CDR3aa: CASSSDHSNQPQHF; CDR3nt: TGTGCCAGCAGTTCAGATCATAGCAATCAGCCCCAGCATTTT
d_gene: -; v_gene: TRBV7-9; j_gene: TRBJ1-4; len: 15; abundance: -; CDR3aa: CASSSKGTGYGKLFF; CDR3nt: TGTGCCAGCAGCTCTAAAGGCACAGGGTATGGAAAACTGTTTTTT
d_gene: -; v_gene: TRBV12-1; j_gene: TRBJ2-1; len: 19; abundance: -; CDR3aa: CASSFAPSSGQDSYNEQFF; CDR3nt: TGTGCCAGCAGCTTTGCTCCTTCTAGCGGCCAAGACTCCTACAATGAGCAGTTCTTC
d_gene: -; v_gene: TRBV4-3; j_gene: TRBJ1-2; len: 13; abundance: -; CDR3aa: CASSAGTGYGYTF; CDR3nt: TGCGCCAGCAGCGCCGGGACTGGCTATGGCTACACCTTC
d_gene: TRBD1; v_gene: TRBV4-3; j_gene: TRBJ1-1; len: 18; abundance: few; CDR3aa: CASSQDWTGSLGNTEAFF; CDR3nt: TGCGCCAGCAGCCAAGATTGGACAGGTTCGTTGGGAAACACTGAAGCTTTCTTT
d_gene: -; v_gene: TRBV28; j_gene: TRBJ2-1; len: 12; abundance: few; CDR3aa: CASRRHSGEQFF; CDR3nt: TGTGCCAGCAGAAGACACAGTGGTGAGCAGTTCTTC
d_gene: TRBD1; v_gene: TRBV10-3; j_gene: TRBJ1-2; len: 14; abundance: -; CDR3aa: CAIRDRVTNYGYTF; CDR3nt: TGTGCCATCAGGGACAGGGTCACTAACTATGGCTACACCTTC
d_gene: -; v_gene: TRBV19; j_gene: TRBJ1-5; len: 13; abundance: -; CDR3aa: CASSSQGHQPQHF; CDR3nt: TGTGCCAGTAGTAGCCAGGGTCATCAGCCCCAGCATTTT
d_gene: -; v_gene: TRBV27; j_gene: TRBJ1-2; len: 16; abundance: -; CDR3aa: CASSLTGQRVDYGYTF; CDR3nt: TGTGCCAGCAGCCTAACAGGGCAAAGAGTCGACTATGGCTACACCTTC
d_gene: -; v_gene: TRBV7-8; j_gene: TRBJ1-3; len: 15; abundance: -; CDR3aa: CASSLAGSSGNTIYF; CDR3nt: TGTGCCAGCAGCTTAGCTGGCAGCTCTGGAAACACCATATATTTT
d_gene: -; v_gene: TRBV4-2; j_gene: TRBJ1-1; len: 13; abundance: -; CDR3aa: CASSPSSSTEAFF; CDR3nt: TGTGCCAGCAGCCCCAGTTCTTCCACTGAAGCTTTCTTT
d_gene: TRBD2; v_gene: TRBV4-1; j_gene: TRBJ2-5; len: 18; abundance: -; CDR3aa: CASATGTGTGGALKTQYF; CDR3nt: TGCGCCAGCGCCACCGGTACAGGCACGGGGGGAGCATTGAAGACCCAGTACTTC
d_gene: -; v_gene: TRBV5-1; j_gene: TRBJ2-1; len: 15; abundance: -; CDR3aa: CATQTVFSSYNEQFF; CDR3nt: TGCGCCACCCAAACGGTTTTTAGCTCCTACAATGAGCAGTTCTTC
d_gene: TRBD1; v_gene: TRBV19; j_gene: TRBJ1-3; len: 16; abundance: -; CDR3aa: CASSDRPGGSGNTIYF; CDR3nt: TGTGCCAGTAGTGATCGGCCAGGGGGGTCTGGAAACACCATATATTTT
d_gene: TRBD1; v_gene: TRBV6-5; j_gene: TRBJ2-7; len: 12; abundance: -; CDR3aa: CAIGTGGSEQYF; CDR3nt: TGTGCCATAGGGACAGGGGGCAGCGAGCAGTACTTC
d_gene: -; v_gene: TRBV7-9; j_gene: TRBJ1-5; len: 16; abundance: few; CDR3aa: CSSSPTGNLGNQPQHF; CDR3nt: TGTTCCAGCAGCCCCACAGGGAATTTGGGCAATCAGCCCCAGCATTTT
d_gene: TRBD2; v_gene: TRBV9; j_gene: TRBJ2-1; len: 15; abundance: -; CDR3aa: CASSLTSGYYNEQFF; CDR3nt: TGTGCCAGCAGCCTCACTAGCGGGTACTACAATGAGCAGTTCTTC
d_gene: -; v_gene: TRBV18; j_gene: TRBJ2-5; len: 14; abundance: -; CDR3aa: CASSPKGGSEEQYF; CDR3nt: TGTGCCAGCTCACCGAAGGGGGGGTCAGAGGAGCAGTACTTC
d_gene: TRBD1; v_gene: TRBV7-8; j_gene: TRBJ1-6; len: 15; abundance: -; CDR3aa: CASSPYRGQNSPLHF; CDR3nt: TGTGCCAGCAGCCCATACAGGGGGCAGAATTCACCCCTCCACTTT
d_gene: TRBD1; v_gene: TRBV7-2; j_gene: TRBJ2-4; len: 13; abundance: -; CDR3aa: CASSLDRGGIQYF; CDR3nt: TGTGCCAGCAGCCTCGACAGGGGCGGGATTCAGTACTTC
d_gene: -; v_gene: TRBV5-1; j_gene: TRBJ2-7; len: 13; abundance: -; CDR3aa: CASSEGGTYEQYF; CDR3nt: TGCGCCAGCAGCGAGGGTGGCACTTACGAGCAGTACTTC
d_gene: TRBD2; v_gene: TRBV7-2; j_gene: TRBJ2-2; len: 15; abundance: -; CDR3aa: CASSLIAGAPGELFF; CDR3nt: TGTGCCAGCAGCCTTATAGCGGGAGCACCCGGGGAGCTGTTTTTT
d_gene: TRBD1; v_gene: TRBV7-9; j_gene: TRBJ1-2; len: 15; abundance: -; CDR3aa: CSSSPISDRGHGYTF; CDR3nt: TGTTCCAGCAGCCCAATCTCGGATAGGGGGCATGGCTACACCTTC
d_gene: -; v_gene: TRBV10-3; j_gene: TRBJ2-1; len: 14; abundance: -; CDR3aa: CAISYSTIYNEQFF; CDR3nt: TGTGCCATCAGCTATTCGACAATTTACAATGAGCAGTTCTTC
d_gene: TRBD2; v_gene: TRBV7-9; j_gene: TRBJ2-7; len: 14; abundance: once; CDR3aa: CASRPLAGSREQYF; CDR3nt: TGTGCCAGCAGACCCCTAGCGGGAAGTAGGGAGCAGTACTTC
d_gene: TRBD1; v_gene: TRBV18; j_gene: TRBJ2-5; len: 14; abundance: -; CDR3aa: CASSPTRQGKTQYF; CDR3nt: TGTGCCAGCTCACCGACCCGACAGGGAAAGACCCAGTACTTC
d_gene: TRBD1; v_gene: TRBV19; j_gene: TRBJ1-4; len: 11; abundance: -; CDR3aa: CASRTGEKLFF; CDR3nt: TGTGCCAGCCGGACAGGGGAAAAACTGTTTTTT
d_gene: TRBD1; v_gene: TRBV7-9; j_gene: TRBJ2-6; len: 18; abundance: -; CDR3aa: CASSFNRGMISGANVLTF; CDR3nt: TGTGCCAGCAGCTTCAACAGGGGTATGATTTCTGGGGCCAACGTCCTGACTTTC
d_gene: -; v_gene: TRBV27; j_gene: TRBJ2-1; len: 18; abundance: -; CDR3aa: CASSLPSPIDNQYNEQFF; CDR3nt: TGTGCCAGCAGTTTACCCAGCCCAATCGACAACCAGTACAATGAGCAGTTCTTC
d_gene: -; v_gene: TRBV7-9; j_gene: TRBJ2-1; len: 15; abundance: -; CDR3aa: CASSPGQRVYNEQFF; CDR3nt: TGTGCCAGCAGCCCGGGACAACGGGTCTACAATGAGCAGTTCTTC
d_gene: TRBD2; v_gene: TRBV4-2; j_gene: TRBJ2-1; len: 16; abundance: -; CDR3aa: CASSQAGTSGYNEQFF; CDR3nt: TGTGCCAGCAGCCAAGCCGGGACTAGCGGATACAATGAGCAGTTCTTC
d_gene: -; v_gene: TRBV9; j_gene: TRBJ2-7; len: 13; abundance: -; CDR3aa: CASSVAPEAEQYF; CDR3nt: TGTGCCAGCAGCGTTGCCCCAGAGGCCGAGCAGTACTTC
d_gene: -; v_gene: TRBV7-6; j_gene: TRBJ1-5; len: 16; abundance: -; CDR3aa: CASSLVPDGYDQPQHF; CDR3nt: TGTGCCAGCAGCTTAGTTCCCGACGGGTACGATCAGCCCCAGCATTTT
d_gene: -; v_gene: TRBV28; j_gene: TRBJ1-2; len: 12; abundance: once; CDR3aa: CASSSTDAGYTF; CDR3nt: TGTGCCAGCAGTTCAACAGACGCTGGCTACACCTTC
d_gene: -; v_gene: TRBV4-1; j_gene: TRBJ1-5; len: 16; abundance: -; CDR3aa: CASSQDLGQGGQPQHF; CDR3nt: TGCGCCAGCAGCCAAGATTTGGGGCAGGGTGGACAGCCCCAGCATTTT
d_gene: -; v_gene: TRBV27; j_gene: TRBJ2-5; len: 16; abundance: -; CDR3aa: CASPPDAWGDQETQYF; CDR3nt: TGTGCCAGCCCACCCGACGCTTGGGGAGATCAAGAGACCCAGTACTTC
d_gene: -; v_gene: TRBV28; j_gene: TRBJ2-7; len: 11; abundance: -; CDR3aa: CASRRDYEQYF; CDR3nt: TGTGCCAGCAGGCGCGACTACGAGCAGTACTTC
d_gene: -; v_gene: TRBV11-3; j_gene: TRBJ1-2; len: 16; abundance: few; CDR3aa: CASSLDGGRANYGYTF; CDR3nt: TGTGCCAGCAGCTTAGACGGGGGGAGAGCTAACTATGGCTACACCTTC
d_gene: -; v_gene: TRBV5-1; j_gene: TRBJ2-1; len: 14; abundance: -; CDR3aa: CASSLERGTNEQFF; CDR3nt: TGCGCCAGCAGCTTGGAACGCGGGACCAATGAGCAGTTCTTC
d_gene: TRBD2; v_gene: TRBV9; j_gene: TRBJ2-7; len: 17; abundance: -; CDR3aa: CASSVSPGLAGAGEQYF; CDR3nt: TGTGCCAGCAGCGTCTCGCCGGGACTAGCGGGAGCTGGCGAGCAGTACTTC
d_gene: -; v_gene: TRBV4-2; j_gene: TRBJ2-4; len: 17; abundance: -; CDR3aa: CASSKEEGRRTKNIQYF; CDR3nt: TGTGCCAGCTCCAAAGAGGAGGGCCGGAGGACCAAAAACATTCAGTACTTC
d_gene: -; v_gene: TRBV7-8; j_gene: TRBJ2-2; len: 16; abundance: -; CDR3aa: CASSFGGETNTGELFF; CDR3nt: TGTGCCAGCAGCTTCGGCGGGGAAACGAACACCGGGGAGCTGTTTTTT
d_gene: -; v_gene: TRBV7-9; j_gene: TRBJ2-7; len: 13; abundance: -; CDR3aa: CASSLAGGYEQYF; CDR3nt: TGTGCCAGCAGCTTAGCTGGCGGGTACGAGCAGTACTTC
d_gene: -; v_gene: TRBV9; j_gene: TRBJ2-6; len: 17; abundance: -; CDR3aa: CASSVLGGGSGANVLTF; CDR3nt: TGTGCCAGCAGCGTACTAGGGGGTGGCTCTGGGGCCAACGTCCTGACTTTC
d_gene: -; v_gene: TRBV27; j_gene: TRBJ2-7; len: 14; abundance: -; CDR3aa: CASSLISGSYEQYF; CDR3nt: TGTGCCAGCAGTTTAATCTCAGGGTCCTACGAGCAGTACTTC
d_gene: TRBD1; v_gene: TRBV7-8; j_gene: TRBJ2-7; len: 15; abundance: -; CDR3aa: CASSSAGTGAYEQYF; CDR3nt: TGTGCCAGCAGCTCCGCCGGGACAGGGGCCTACGAGCAGTACTTC
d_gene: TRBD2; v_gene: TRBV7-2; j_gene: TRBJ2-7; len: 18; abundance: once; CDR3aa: CASSLFHRLAGGFVEQYF; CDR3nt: TGTGCCAGCAGCTTATTTCACCGACTAGCGGGGGGTTTCGTCGAGCAGTACTTC
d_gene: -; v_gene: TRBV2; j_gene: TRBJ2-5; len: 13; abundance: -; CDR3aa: CASSKTAGGTQYF; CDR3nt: TGTGCCAGCAGTAAGACCGCCGGAGGGACCCAGTACTTC
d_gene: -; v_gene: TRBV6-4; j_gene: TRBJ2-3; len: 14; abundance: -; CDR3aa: CASSSGEFTDTQYF; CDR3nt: TGTGCCAGCAGTTCGGGAGAATTCACAGATACGCAGTATTTT